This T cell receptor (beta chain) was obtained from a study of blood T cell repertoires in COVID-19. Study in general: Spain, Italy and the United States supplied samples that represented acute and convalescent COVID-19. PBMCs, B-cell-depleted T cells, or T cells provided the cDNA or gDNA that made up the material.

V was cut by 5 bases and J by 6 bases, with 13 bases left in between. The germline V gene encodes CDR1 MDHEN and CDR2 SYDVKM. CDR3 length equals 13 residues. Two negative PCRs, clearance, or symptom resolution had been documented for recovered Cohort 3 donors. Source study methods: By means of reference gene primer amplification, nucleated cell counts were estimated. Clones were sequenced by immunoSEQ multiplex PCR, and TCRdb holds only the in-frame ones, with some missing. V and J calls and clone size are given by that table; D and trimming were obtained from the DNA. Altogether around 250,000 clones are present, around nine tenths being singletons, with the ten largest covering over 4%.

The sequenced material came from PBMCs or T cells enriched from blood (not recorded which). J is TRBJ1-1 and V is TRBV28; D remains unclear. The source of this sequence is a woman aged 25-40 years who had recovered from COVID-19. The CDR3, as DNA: TGTGCCAGCAGTACCCCTCAGGTCCCTGAAGCTTTCTTT. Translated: CASSTPQVPEAFF.